The present entry profiles one T cell receptor beta chain with its context. This CDR3 has 14 amino acids. The V gene's germline CDR1 is SEHNR and CDR2 FQNEAQ (reference sequence). V lost 5 bases and J lost 6, with 16 bases in between. The sample originates from a study of cytomegalovirus exposure and HLA in healthy donors. The PCR used 60 Vbeta and 13 Jbeta primers. Some clones are missing from TCRdb's copy, which holds only in-frame ones; the method was immunoSEQ multiplex PCR. The sample includes approximately 100,000 clones, around a tenth of them seen just once. Sample: PBMCs. This clonotype originated in a man aged 45-65 years in good health and CMV-seropositive. This chain links TRBV7-9 with TRBJ1-2, with a tentative D call TRBD1 (5 bases). CDR3 sequence (DNA): TGTGCCAGCAGCCTAGAGGGGAAAGTGGATGGCTACACCTTC. This codes for CASSLEGKVDGYTF.